The source of this T cell receptor (beta chain) is a study of OX40 agonist ivuxolimab in advanced cancers. Background on the study: Prior therapy, whether anti-PD-1, anti-PD-L1 or anti-CTLA-4, was allowed, and 40% had some.

A remark on this clone: Its antigen is still unknown.

The germline V gene encodes CDR1 KGHSH and CDR2 LQKENI. The CDR3 covers 14 residues. V was trimmed by 3 bases and J by 4 bases, leaving 10 bases between them. TCRdb keeps only in-frame clones here, not all; method: immunoSEQ multiplex PCR. The data show about 46,000 clones, about 80% seen once. Study-level results: Low normalized clonal expansion also occurred in some nonresponding patients.

This clonotype was sampled from an adult with an advanced solid tumor such as melanoma, head and neck, liver or kidney cancer. V is TRBV18 and J is TRBJ1-5; weak D call: TRBD1 (6 bases). The material sequenced was CD4+ or CD8+ T cells sorted from blood, taken in a trial of the OX40 agonist ivuxolimab. DNA of the CDR3: TGTGCCAGCTCACCGCGGACAGAGAATCAGCCCCAGCATTTT. Translating it yields CASSPRTENQPQHF.